Each of the 11 T cell receptor beta chains below was sequenced from the same sample in a study of T-cell memory formation after mild COVID-19. Via MiXCR, TCRdb re-called the 5' RACE reads, giving one row per CDR3 protein. Here the sample spans roughly 400,000 distinct CDR3 sequences, about 16% being singletons. Sequencing was carried out using PBMCs or a T cell subset sorted from them (not recorded which). Every receptor here comes from a young man who had mild COVID-19 (a few samples of this study predate the infection). Cell type and time point are not known.

This clonotype showed up just a few times. The chain has TRBV5-1 and TRBJ2-1, with unresolved D. The V gene's germline CDR1 is SGHRS and CDR2 YFSETQ. Trimming cost V 5 bases and J 4 bases, with 10 bases left between them. The CDR3 sequence is 13 residues long. CDR3 amino acids: CASRWNAYNEQFF. In DNA form, the CDR3 reads TGCGCCAGCAGATGGAATGCGTACAATGAGCAGTTCTTC. The whole variable domain, filled in from reference TRBV5-1 and TRBJ2-1, reads KAGVTQTPRYLIKTRGQQVTLSCSPISGHRSVSWYQQTPGQGLQFLFEYFSETQRNKGNFPGRFSGRQFSNSRSEMNVSTLELGDSALYLCASRWNAYNEQFFGPGTRLTVL.

The gene calls are TRBV4-2 and TRBJ2-3, with TRBD1 identical over 11 bases. CDR1 is LGHNA and CDR2 is YNFKEQ in the germline V gene. The ends lost 3 bases at V and 5 bases at J; junction bases unmatched: 4. The CDR3 is 15 amino acids. The CDR3 nucleotides read TGTGCCAGCAGCCACGGGACAGGGGGAGAAGATACGCAGTATTTT. Protein product: CASSHGTGGEDTQYF.

This clonotype was detected many times. This chain links TRBV18 with TRBJ2-3; weak D call: TRBD2 (6 bases). The CDR3 runs to 17 residues. CDR1 is KGHSH and CDR2 is LQKENI in the germline V gene. The germline V and J ends were trimmed by 1 base and 2 bases, with 16 bases remaining between them. CDR3 coding DNA: TGTGCCAGCTCACCACACGTAGCAGGAGGGACCACAGATACGCAGTATTTT. Translated, it gives CASSPHVAGGTTDTQYF.

The gene calls are TRBV2 and TRBJ2-7; D remains ambiguous. CDR1 is SNHLY, CDR2 FYNNEI, per germline. This CDR3 region has 11 residues. V dropped 7 bases and J dropped 9 bases, with 13 bases sitting between them. The CDR3 bases are TGTGCCAGCATCTACCACGGCGGGCAGTACGTC. It translates to CASIYHGGQYV.

The rearrangement joins TRBV7-3 to TRBJ1-1; D call uncertain. Germline CDR1 SGHTA, CDR2 FQGTGA. The ends were cut back, 1 base at V and 2 bases at J, with 11 bases in the middle. The CDR3 runs to 15 residues. This CDR3 is CASSLSSHPNTEAFF. CDR3 sequence (DNA): TGTGCCAGCAGCTTAAGTTCGCATCCTAACACTGAAGCTTTCTTT.

V usage is TRBV29-1 and J usage is TRBJ2-1; D unclear. The V gene's germline CDR1 is SQVTM and CDR2 ANQGSEA. V dropped 7 bases and J dropped 0 bases, with 10 bases sitting between them. The CDR3 length is 13 residues. The CDR3 here is CSGGSSSYNEQFF. The DNA for the CDR3 is TGCAGCGGTGGATCCAGCTCCTACAATGAGCAGTTCTTC.

The chain couples TRBV27 to TRBJ2-5; 9 nucleotides align to TRBD2. V was clipped by 3 bases and J by 5 bases; unmatched bases: 7. Germline V gives CDR1 MNHEY, CDR2 SMNVEV (reference sequence). CDR3 length equals 15 residues. CDR3 protein: CASSFLAGGPETQYF. The CDR3, as DNA: TGTGCCAGCAGTTTTCTTGCGGGGGGGCCGGAGACCCAGTACTTC.

V usage is TRBV20-1 and J usage is TRBJ2-2; TRBD2 is a possible D gene (6 bases). The CDR3 consists of 14 residues. Germline V gives CDR1 DFQATT, CDR2 SNEGSKA (reference sequence). V lost 0 bases and J lost 6, with 11 bases in between. As DNA, the CDR3 is TGCAGTGCTAGAGATCAAGGAGGGCCCGGGGAGCTGTTTTTT. This encodes CSARDQGGPGELFF.

DNA of the CDR3: TGCAGTGCTAGAGAAGTGGCCAACTCTGGAAACACCATATATTTT. It encodes CSAREVANSGNTIYF. The chain has TRBV20-1 and TRBJ1-3; D is unclear. Between the trimmed V and J ends, which lost 0 bases and 0 bases, there was a span of 9 bases. Per the germline V gene, CDR1 is DFQATT and CDR2 is SNEGSKA (reference sequence). The CDR3 runs 15 residues.

The chain uses TRBV24-1 and TRBJ2-1, with TRBD2 matching 7 bases. CDR1 and CDR2 from the germline V gene are KGHDR and SFDVKD. CDR3 length: 15 amino acids. Trimming at V came to 7 bases and at J to 0 bases, leaving 5 bases not matched to a gene. CDR3 sequence reads: CATSDTGGSYNEQFF. CDR3 bases: TGTGCCACCAGCGATACGGGGGGCTCCTACAATGAGCAGTTCTTC.

A few counts support this clonotype. This chain joins TRBV7-9 and TRBJ2-7; D is ambiguous. This CDR3 spans 13 amino acids. CDR1 SEHNR and CDR2 FQNEAQ come from the germline V gene (reference sequence). Trimming took 1 base from V and 6 from J, leaving 10 bases between them. As DNA, the CDR3 is TGTGCCAGCAGCTTAGTCGAGCACGGCGAGCAGTACTTC. Translating it yields CASSLVEHGEQYF.